This T cell receptor (beta chain) was captured by sequencing in a study of CD8 T cells in ankylosing spondylitis. Broader study findings: Reportedly, matched ankylosing spondylitis synovial fluid was significantly enriched for disease-linked clones. Ankylosing spondylitis blood appeared to be characterized by a TCR beta motif of 7 to 9 highly homologous variants.

TCRdb fed the 5' RACE reads into MiXCR, producing one record per CDR3 protein. The sample records about 500,000 distinct CDR3 sequences, approximately 11% being singletons. This CDR3 is 14 amino acids long. CDR1 is SEHNR and CDR2 is FQNEAQ in the germline V gene (reference sequence). Trimming pared 5 bases from V and 0 bases from J, leaving 5 bases between. Points on this clonotype: Its antigen is still unknown.

This TCR was recovered from a male donor with ankylosing spondylitis. Material: blood, either unsorted or a sorted T cell fraction (not recorded which). The chain recombines TRBV7-9 with TRBJ2-6; D is undetermined. The CDR3, as DNA: TGTGCCAGCAGCGCGTTCTCTGGGGCCAACGTCCTGACTTTC. It codes for CASSAFSGANVLTF.